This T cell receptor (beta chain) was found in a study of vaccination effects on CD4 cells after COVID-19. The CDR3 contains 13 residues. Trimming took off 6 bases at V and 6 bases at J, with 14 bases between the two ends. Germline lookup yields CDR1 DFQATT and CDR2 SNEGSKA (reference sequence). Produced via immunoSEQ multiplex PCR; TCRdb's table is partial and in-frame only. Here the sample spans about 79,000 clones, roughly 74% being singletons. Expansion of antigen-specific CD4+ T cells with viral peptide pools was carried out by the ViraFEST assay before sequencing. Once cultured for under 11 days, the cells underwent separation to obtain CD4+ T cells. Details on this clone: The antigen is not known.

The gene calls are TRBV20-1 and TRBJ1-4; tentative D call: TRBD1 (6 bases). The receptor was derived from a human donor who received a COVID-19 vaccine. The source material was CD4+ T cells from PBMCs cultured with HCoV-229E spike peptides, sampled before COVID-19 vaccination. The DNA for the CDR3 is TGCAGTGCGAGTGACAGGAGAGATGAAAAACTGTTTTTT. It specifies CSASDRRDEKLFF.